This T cell receptor beta chain was captured in a study of T cells in tuberculosis. The overall study: Sequenced TCRs come from CD1B-GMM tetramer-binding T cells.

Produced via immunoSEQ multiplex PCR; TCRdb's table is partial and in-frame only. The sample lists 44,000 or so clones; around 96% were seen once. V shed 4 bases and J 6 bases; nucleotides not matched to a gene: 4. CDR1 is SNHLY and CDR2 is FYNNEI in the germline V gene. The CDR3 is made up of 14 amino acids. The clonotype comes from a donor aged 5 to 30 with latent tuberculosis or without tuberculosis infection. The sequencing input was PBMCs. This rearrangement joins TRBV2 to TRBJ1-5; TRBD1 matches 9 bases. The CDR3 DNA reads TGTGCCAGCAGTGGGACAGGGGTGGGTCAGCCCCAGCATTTT. As protein: CASSGTGVGQPQHF.